This T cell receptor beta chain was sequenced for a study of regulatory T cells in long-lasting Graves disease. Findings and caveats of the study: Persistent patients shared more public clonotypes (roughly 2,500) than new patients (approximately 900).

J was trimmed by 5 bases and V by 6 bases; bases with no gene match: 9. Germline-derived CDR1 and CDR2 are LNHDA and SQIVND (reference sequence). The CDR3 sequence is 15 residues long. Researchers made TCR beta libraries by using iRepertoire HTBI primers and running Arm-PCR on CDR3 regions. MiXCR, run by TCRdb on the multiplex PCR reads, gives a single entry per CDR3 protein. The sample carries 400,000 to 450,000 distinct CDR3 sequences, about 15% recorded once. Concerning this clonotype: Its antigen is not known.

Specified time point: newly diagnosed GD, antithyroid drugs for less than 3 months. Researchers made the TCR library from RNA that was extracted from PBMCs. Under American Thyroid Association guidelines, Graves' disease was diagnosed. The sample was also linked to a second study, of T cells in Graves' hyperthyroidism and ophthalmopathy. According to that study: Graves' hyperthyroidism qualified as stable when ophthalmopathy did not progress within 18 months.

The clonotype comes from a woman in her twenties or thirties with Graves disease. The chain uses TRBV19 and TRBJ1-4, with 7 bases that match TRBD1. Specimen: peripheral blood mononuclear cells (PBMCs), collected at new diagnosis, from a patient treated with antithyroid drugs. The CDR3 reads CASRAPGQQNEKLFF. The CDR3 nucleotides are TGTGCCAGTAGGGCCCCGGGACAGCAAAATGAAAAACTGTTTTTT. Combining the CDR3 with reference TRBV19 and TRBJ1-4 gives the whole variable domain DGGITQSPKYLFRKEGQNVTLSCEQNLNHDAMYWYRQDPGQGLRLIYYSQIVNDFQKGDIAEGYSVSREKKESFPLTVTSAQKNPTAFYLCASRAPGQQNEKLFFGSGTQLSVL.